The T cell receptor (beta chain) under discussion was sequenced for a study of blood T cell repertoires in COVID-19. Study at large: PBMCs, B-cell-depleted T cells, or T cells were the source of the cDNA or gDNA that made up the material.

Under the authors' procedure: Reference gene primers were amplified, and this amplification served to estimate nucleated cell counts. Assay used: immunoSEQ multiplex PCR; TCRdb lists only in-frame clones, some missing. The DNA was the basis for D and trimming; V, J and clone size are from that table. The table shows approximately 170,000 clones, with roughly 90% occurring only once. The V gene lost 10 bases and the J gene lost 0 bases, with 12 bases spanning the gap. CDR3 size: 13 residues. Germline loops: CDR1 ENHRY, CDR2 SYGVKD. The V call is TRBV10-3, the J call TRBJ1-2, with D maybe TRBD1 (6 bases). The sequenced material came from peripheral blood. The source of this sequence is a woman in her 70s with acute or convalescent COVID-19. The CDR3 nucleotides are TGTGCCACTGTGGACAGCGCTAACTATGGCTACACCTTC. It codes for CATVDSANYGYTF.